A single T cell receptor (beta chain) is shown here with its context. Assignments of participants to cohorts depended upon their own reported clinical history. Germline V gives CDR1 ENHRY, CDR2 SYGVKD. V trimming: 2 bases; J trimming: 0 bases; junction bases outside the gene matches: 7. The CDR3 is 18 residues long. The entry originates in a study of blood T cell repertoires in COVID-19. About the research overall: Sites across the United States, Italy and Spain contributed samples from acute and convalescent COVID-19.

Original processing methods: The assay estimated nucleated cells by amplifying reference gene primers. Only in-frame clones appear in the TCRdb table, and some are missing; sequencing was by immunoSEQ multiplex PCR. V and J calls plus clone size are reproduced from that table; the DNA served to infer D and trimming. This sample has over 250,000 clones; around nine tenths occur once, and the top ten carry roughly 1.1%. This receptor was taken from a woman aged 25 to 45 who had recovered from COVID-19. The sample taken for sequencing was PBMCs or T cells enriched from blood (not recorded which). The chain carries TRBV10-3 and TRBJ2-1; 10 bases are shared with TRBD2. In DNA, the CDR3 is TGTGCCATCAGTGAGCTCGGGACTAGCGCCAGCTCCTACAATGAGCAGTTCTTC. It yields the protein CAISELGTSASSYNEQFF.